This T cell receptor beta chain was sequenced during a study of long-term antiretroviral therapy in people with HIV. Study results and limitations: Blood in the study was drawn between 2004 and 2017, possibly under older ART regimens, which may be less effective than current ones.

Every single participant having HIV got treatment inside the United States. In germline, CDR1 is SQVTM, CDR2 ANQGSEA. This CDR3 spans 14 amino acids. Losses at the gene ends were 6 bases for V and 1 base for J; bases not matched to a gene: 6. About this clone: The antigen is unknown.

The immunoSEQ assay was v3.0, run at survey level. Produced via immunoSEQ multiplex PCR; TCRdb's table is partial and in-frame only. The data show over 30,000 clones, more than 80% seen once. Material: unsorted PBMCs, obtained 3.1 years after starting antiretroviral therapy. The gene calls are TRBV29-1 and TRBJ1-1; TRBD1 matches 9 bases. This clonotype was sampled from a woman aged 50 to 65 with HIV. The CDR3 here is CSVVRTGANTEAFF. The CDR3 bases are TGCAGCGTGGTACGGACAGGGGCGAACACTGAAGCTTTCTTT.